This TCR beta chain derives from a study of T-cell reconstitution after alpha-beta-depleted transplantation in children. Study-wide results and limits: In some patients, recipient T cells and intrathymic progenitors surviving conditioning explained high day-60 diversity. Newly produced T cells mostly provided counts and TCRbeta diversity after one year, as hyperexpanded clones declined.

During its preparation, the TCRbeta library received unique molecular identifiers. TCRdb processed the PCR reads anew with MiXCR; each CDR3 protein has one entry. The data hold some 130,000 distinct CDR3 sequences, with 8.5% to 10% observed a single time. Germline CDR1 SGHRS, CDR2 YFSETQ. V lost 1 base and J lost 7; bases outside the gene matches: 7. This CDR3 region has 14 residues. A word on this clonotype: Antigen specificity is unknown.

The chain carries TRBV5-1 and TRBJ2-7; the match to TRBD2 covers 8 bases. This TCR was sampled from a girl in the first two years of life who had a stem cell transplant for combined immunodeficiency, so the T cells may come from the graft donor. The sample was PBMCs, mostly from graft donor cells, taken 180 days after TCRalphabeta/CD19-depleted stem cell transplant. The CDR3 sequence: CASSLWGLGTEQYF. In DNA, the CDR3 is TGCGCCAGCAGCTTGTGGGGACTAGGAACGGAGCAGTACTTC.